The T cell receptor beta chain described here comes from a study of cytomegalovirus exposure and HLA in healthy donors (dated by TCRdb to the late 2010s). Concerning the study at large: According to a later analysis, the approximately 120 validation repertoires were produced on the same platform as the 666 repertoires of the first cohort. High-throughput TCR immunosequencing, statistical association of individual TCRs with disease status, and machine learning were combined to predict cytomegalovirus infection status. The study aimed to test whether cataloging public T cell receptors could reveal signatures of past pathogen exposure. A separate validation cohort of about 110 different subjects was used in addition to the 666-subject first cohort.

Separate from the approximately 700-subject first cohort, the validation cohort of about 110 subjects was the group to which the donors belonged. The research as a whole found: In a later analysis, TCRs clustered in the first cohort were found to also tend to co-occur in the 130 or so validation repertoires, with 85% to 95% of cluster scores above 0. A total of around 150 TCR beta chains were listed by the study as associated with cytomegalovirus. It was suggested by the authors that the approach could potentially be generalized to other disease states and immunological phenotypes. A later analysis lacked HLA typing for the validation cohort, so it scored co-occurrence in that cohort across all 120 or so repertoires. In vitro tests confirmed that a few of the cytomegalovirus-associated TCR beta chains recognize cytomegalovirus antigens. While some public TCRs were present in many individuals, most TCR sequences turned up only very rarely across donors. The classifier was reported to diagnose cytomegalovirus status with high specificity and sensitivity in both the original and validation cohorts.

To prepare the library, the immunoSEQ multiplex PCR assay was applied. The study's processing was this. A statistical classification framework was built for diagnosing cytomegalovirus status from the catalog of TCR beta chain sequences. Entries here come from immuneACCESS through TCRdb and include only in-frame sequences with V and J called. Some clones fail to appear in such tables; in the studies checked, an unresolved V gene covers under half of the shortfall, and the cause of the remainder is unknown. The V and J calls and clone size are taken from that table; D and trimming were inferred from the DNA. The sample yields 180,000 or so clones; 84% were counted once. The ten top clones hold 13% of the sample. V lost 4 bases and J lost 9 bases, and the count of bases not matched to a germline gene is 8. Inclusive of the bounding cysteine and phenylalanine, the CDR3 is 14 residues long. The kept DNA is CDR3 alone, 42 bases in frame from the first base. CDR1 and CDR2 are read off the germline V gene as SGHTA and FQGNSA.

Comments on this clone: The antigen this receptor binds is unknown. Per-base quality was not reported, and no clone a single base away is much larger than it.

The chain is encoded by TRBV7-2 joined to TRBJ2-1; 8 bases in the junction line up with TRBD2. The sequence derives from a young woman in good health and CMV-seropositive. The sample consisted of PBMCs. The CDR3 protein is CASSSAGGIVEQFF. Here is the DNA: TGTGCCAGCAGCTCCGCGGGGGGAATTGTTGAGCAGTTCTTC.